These 29 T cell receptor beta chains originate from one sample sequenced in a study of blood T cell repertoires in COVID-19. Data came from immunoSEQ multiplex PCR; TCRdb stores just in-frame clones and leaves some out. The repertoire consists of 200,000 to 250,000 clones, with around 86% occurring once and the leading ten covering around 9.3%. Source material: PBMCs or T cells enriched from blood (not recorded which). The receptor set was obtained from a woman aged 45-59 years with acute COVID-19.

This chain connects TRBV30 to TRBJ1-5, with D unclear. CDR1 is GTSNPN and CDR2 is SVGIG in the germline V gene (reference sequence). The V and J ends lost 1 base and 3 bases respectively, with 10 bases between them. The CDR3 loop spans 14 amino acids. Here the CDR3 DNA reads TGTGCCTGGAGTGCCGGGTGGGTCAATCAGCCCCAGCATTTT. Its translation: CAWSAGWVNQPQHF.

This chain links TRBV7-8 with TRBJ1-1; the D gene is possibly TRBD1 (5 bases). From germline, CDR1 is SGHVS and CDR2 FQNEAQ. There are 15 residues in the CDR3. The V end was cut by 5 bases, the J end by 3 bases, with 16 bases between. CDR3 loop: CASSPSKGIDTEAFF. DNA of the CDR3: TGTGCCAGCAGCCCGTCAAAGGGGATCGACACTGAAGCTTTCTTT.

A single count supports this clone. The chain employs TRBV19 and TRBJ2-1, with TRBD2 as a possible D gene (5 bases). V was shortened by 6 bases and J by 3 bases, with 12 bases between the two germline ends. The germline V gene has CDR1 LNHDA and CDR2 SQIVND (reference sequence). The CDR3 consists of 14 residues. The CDR3 sequence: CASSPSGDYNEQFF. The CDR3 DNA follows: TGTGCCAGTAGCCCGAGCGGCGACTACAATGAGCAGTTCTTC.

The J gene is TRBJ2-2, the V gene TRBV7-2; TRBD2 is a possible D gene (5 bases). Germline V gives CDR1 SGHTA, CDR2 FQGNSA. The CDR3 sequence is 16 residues long. V was trimmed by 5 bases and J by 0 bases, leaving 13 bases between them. CDR3 nucleotide sequence: TGTGCCAGCAGCCCCGGGATCTCCGCGAACACCGGGGAGCTGTTTTTT. This encodes CASSPGISANTGELFF.

The chain recombines TRBV7-2 with TRBJ1-6; 8 bases line up with TRBD1. Germline loops: CDR1 SGHTA, CDR2 FQGNSA. J lost 3 bases, V lost 5 bases, and 6 bases had no gene match. The CDR3 is made up of 16 amino acids. The CDR3 loop is CASSGQGGVYNSPLHF. The CDR3 bases are TGTGCCAGCAGCGGACAGGGTGGGGTCTATAATTCACCCCTCCACTTT.

The genes are TRBV7-2 and TRBJ1-2; no definite D call. V lost 3 bases to trimming and J lost 3 bases, with 11 bases between them. This CDR3 region has 14 residues. Germline V gives CDR1 SGHTA, CDR2 FQGNSA. CDR3 coding DNA: TGTGCCAGCAGCTTGGAGGTTTTGGACTATGGCTACACCTTC. Protein: CASSLEVLDYGYTF.

V usage is TRBV28 and J usage is TRBJ2-7; D is unresolved. V was shortened by 5 bases and J by 3 bases, with 17 bases between the two germline ends. CDR3 size: 15 residues. Per germline, CDR1 MDHEN and CDR2 SYDVKM. The CDR3: CASSANPLLGYEQYF. The CDR3 nucleotides are TGTGCCAGCAGTGCCAACCCCCTACTTGGCTACGAGCAGTACTTC.

This clone has a handful of counts. The chain links TRBV7-9 to TRBJ2-7; TRBD2 aligns across 7 bases. The CDR3 contains 16 residues. J gave up 6 bases and V 0 bases, and 11 bases lay outside the gene matches. Germline CDR1 SEHNR, CDR2 FQNEAQ (reference sequence). This chain's CDR3 is CASSLAPLAGASEQYF. CDR3 nucleotides: TGTGCCAGCAGCTTAGCCCCTCTGGCGGGAGCGTCCGAGCAGTACTTC. The whole variable domain, remainder taken from reference TRBV7-9 and TRBJ2-7, is DTGVSQNPRHKITKRGQNVTFRCDPISEHNRLYWYRQTLGQGPEFLTYFQNEAQLEKSRLLSDRFSAERPKGSFSTLEIQRTEQGDSAMYLCASSLAPLAGASEQYFGPGTRLTVT.

This chain joins TRBV11-1 and TRBJ2-5; possible D gene TRBD2, 5 bases. Germline CDR1 and CDR2: SGHAT and FQDESV (reference sequence). V was shortened by 2 bases and J by 5 bases, with 15 bases between the two germline ends. CDR3 size: 15 residues. This CDR3 reads CASSLSRLTGETQYF. CDR3 bases: TGTGCCAGCAGCTTATCCCGACTAACGGGCGAGACCCAGTACTTC.

The chain couples TRBV7-3 to TRBJ2-7, with 9 bases fitting TRBD1. This CDR3 is built from 13 residues. Germline V lookup: CDR1 SGHTA, CDR2 FQGTGA. The junction had 2 bases not matched to a gene; V was cut back by 2 bases and J by 6 bases. DNA for the CDR3: TGTGCCAGCAGCTTAGGGACAGGGCTCGAGCAGTACTTC. Its translation is CASSLGTGLEQYF.

This chain links TRBV28 with TRBJ2-2, with TRBD1 matching 11 bases. CDR3 length: 15 residues. CDR1 is MDHEN and CDR2 is SYDVKM in the germline V gene. The trim removed 6 bases at V and 4 bases at J, leaving 4 bases unmatched. The CDR3 nucleotides read TGTGCCAGCAGGGGTGGGACAGGGGGCACCGGGGAGCTGTTTTTT. Translated, it gives CASRGGTGGTGELFF.

The chain employs TRBV25-1 and TRBJ2-7, with 9 positions matching TRBD1. CDR1 is MGHDK and CDR2 is SYGVNS in the germline V gene. The CDR3 sequence is 16 residues long. The V gene end was trimmed by 2 bases and the J gene end by 5 bases; junction bases not matched to a gene: 10. CDR3 sequence reads: CASSELGDRVWDEQYF. The CDR3 coding sequence is TGTGCCAGCAGTGAACTGGGGGACAGGGTATGGGACGAGCAGTACTTC.

The rearrangement joins TRBV6-5 to TRBJ1-5; 8 nucleotides match TRBD1. Germline V gives CDR1 MNHEY, CDR2 SVGAGI. This CDR3 contains 14 residues. V lost 6 bases to trimming and J lost 2 bases; unmatched junction nucleotides: 3. The CDR3 coding sequence is TGTGCCAGCAGCGGACAGGGACGCAATCAGCCCCAGCATTTT. It encodes CASSGQGRNQPQHF.

V and J are TRBV7-9 and TRBJ1-4; TRBD1 might be the D (5 bases). Germline V gene data show CDR1 as SEHNR and CDR2 as FQNEAQ (reference sequence). V lost 3 bases, J lost 3 bases, and 8 bases lay in between. CDR3 length: 14 residues. In DNA, the CDR3 is TGTGCCAGCAGCTTGGGGCGATCTAATGAAAAACTGTTTTTT. Its translation is CASSLGRSNEKLFF.

The chain couples TRBV19 to TRBJ1-6, with 10 bases that match TRBD1. The CDR3 is made up of 14 amino acids. The germline CDR1 and CDR2 sequences are LNHDA and SQIVND (reference sequence). V trimming: 7 bases; J trimming: 10 bases; junction bases outside the gene matches: 7. The CDR3 sequence is CASMTTGGGSPLHF. CDR3 DNA sequence: TGTGCCAGTATGACGACAGGGGGCGGATCACCCCTCCACTTT.

V usage is TRBV5-1 and J usage is TRBJ1-2; TRBD1 agrees at 8 bases. V lost 3 bases, J lost 2 bases, and 3 bases stayed unmatched. CDR3 length: 14 amino acids. Germline V CDR1 and CDR2: SGHRS, YFSETQ. This chain's CDR3 is CASSSGDRNYGYTF. The CDR3 coding sequence is TGCGCCAGCAGCTCGGGGGACAGGAACTATGGCTACACCTTC.

The rearrangement uses TRBV19 and TRBJ1-1, with D perhaps TRBD1 (6 bases). Deletions cut 6 bases from V and 3 bases from J, with 11 bases between. Germline V gene sequence: CDR1 LNHDA, CDR2 SQIVND (reference sequence). The CDR3 is 13 amino acids. CDR3 amino acids: CASRLNRDTEAFF. The CDR3 DNA is TGTGCCAGTAGATTAAACAGGGACACTGAAGCTTTCTTT. The full variable domain, in which reference TRBV19 and TRBJ1-1 provide the parts outside the CDR3, is DGGITQSPKYLFRKEGQNVTLSCEQNLNHDAMYWYRQDPGQGLRLIYYSQIVNDFQKGDIAEGYSVSREKKESFPLTVTSAQKNPTAFYLCASRLNRDTEAFFGQGTRLTVV.

The chain carries TRBV7-2 and TRBJ2-3; D possibly corresponds to TRBD2 (6 bases). The CDR3 spans 15 residues. Germline V gene lookup returns CDR1 SGHTA and CDR2 FQGNSA. Trimming removed 2 bases from V and 1 base from J, with 10 bases in between. The chain's CDR3 is CASSLSSGRTDTQYF. DNA for the CDR3: TGTGCCAGCAGCTTAAGTAGCGGCCGCACAGATACGCAGTATTTT.

The CDR3 region is CASTEHRSGANVLTF. CDR3 sequence (DNA): TGTGCCAGTACTGAACACCGCTCTGGGGCCAACGTCCTGACTTTC. The rearrangement uses TRBV19 and TRBJ2-6, with D unclear. Germline V gives CDR1 LNHDA, CDR2 SQIVND (reference sequence). The length of the CDR3 is 15 residues. Trimming took off 7 bases at V and 0 bases at J, with 10 bases between the two ends. The whole variable domain, remainder taken from reference TRBV19 and TRBJ2-6, is DGGITQSPKYLFRKEGQNVTLSCEQNLNHDAMYWYRQDPGQGLRLIYYSQIVNDFQKGDIAEGYSVSREKKESFPLTVTSAQKNPTAFYLCASTEHRSGANVLTFGAGSRLTVL.

The chain links TRBV29-1 to TRBJ2-5, with D perhaps TRBD1 (5 bases). V was pared by 3 bases and J by 3 bases, with 11 bases between. This CDR3 is built from 13 residues. Germline V gene sequence: CDR1 SQVTM, CDR2 ANQGSEA. CDR3 loop: CSVELQEKETQYF. The CDR3 bases are TGCAGCGTTGAGCTACAGGAAAAAGAGACCCAGTACTTC. The entire variable domain, with the rest obtained from reference TRBV29-1 and TRBJ2-5, is as follows: SAVISQKPSRDICQRGTSLTIQCQVDSQVTMMFWYRQQPGQSLTLIATANQGSEATYESGFVIDKFPISRPNLTFSTLTVSNMSPEDSSIYLCSVELQEKETQYFGPGTRLLVL.

The V and J genes are TRBV7-2 and TRBJ1-2; D unclear. Per the germline V gene, CDR1 is SGHTA and CDR2 is FQGNSA. The V end was cut by 3 bases, the J end by 8 bases, with 13 bases between. The length of the CDR3 is 13 residues. The CDR3 spells CASSFVTEQGYTF. DNA for the CDR3: TGTGCCAGCAGCTTTGTCACAGAGCAGGGCTACACCTTC. Complete variable domain (other parts from reference TRBV7-2 and TRBJ1-2): GAGVSQSPSNKVTEKGKDVELRCDPISGHTALYWYRQSLGQGLEFLIYFQGNSAPDKSGLPSDRFSAERTGGSVSTLTIQRTQQEDSAVYLCASSFVTEQGYTFGSGTRLTVV.

The V and J genes are TRBV7-2 and TRBJ2-5; TRBD2 might be the D (5 bases). V was clipped by 0 bases and J by 5 bases, with 10 bases between them. This CDR3 has 14 residues. Looked up from germline, CDR1 is SGHTA and CDR2 is FQGNSA. The CDR3 DNA reads TGTGCCAGCAGCTTAGCGGGAGACCGGGAGACCCAGTACTTC. Its translation is CASSLAGDRETQYF.

The gene calls are TRBV7-2 and TRBJ1-5; 9 bases fit TRBD1. CDR3 length equals 14 residues. The V gene's germline CDR1 is SGHTA and CDR2 FQGNSA. V lost 4 bases to trimming and J lost 3 bases; unmatched junction nucleotides: 1. The CDR3 sequence is CASSSQGANQPQHF. CDR3 DNA: TGTGCCAGCAGCTCACAGGGGGCCAATCAGCCCCAGCATTTT.

V usage is TRBV6-6 and J usage is TRBJ1-1; D uncertain. CDR3 size: 15 residues. Trimming cost V 2 bases and J 0 bases, with 10 bases left between them. The germline V gene has CDR1 MNHNY and CDR2 SVGAGI (reference sequence). The CDR3 loop reads CASSYGSVMNTEAFF. Here the CDR3 DNA reads TGTGCCAGCAGTTACGGCTCAGTCATGAACACTGAAGCTTTCTTT.

J is TRBJ2-4 and V is TRBV21-1; the table calls TRBD2, which could not be checked here. TRBV21-1 is a pseudogene segment. The CDR3 spans 21 residues. This CDR3 is CASSKAPGTSGSFLAKNIQYF. The DNA for the CDR3 is TGTGCCAGCAGCAAAGCGCCCGGGACTAGCGGGAGTTTCCTAGCCAAAAACATTCAGTACTTC.

The chain carries TRBV7-2 and TRBJ1-3; D is unresolved. The CDR3 sequence is 15 residues long. Germline V gene sequence: CDR1 SGHTA, CDR2 FQGNSA. Between the trimmed V and J ends, which lost 7 bases and 0 bases, there was a span of 13 bases. The CDR3 nucleotides read TGTGCCAGCACCAGCGTCGGGATCTCTGGAAACACCATATATTTT. It is translated as CASTSVGISGNTIYF.

J is TRBJ2-7 and V is TRBV5-4; D unclear. V was pared by 0 bases and J by 1 base, with 14 bases between. This CDR3 region has 16 residues. Germline V gene lookup returns CDR1 SGHNT and CDR2 YYREEE (reference sequence). CDR3 protein: CASSLGAPQQSYEQYF. The DNA of the CDR3 is TGTGCCAGCAGCTTGGGAGCGCCGCAACAATCCTACGAGCAGTACTTC.

The sample holds one count of this clone. The genes are TRBV15 and TRBJ1-2; D not resolved. The CDR3 has 12 amino acids. Germline CDR1 reads LNHNV; CDR2 reads YYDKDF (reference sequence). The ends were cut back, 0 bases at V and 8 bases at J, with 7 bases in the middle. The CDR3, as DNA: TGTGCCACCAGCAGAGACAGTTTGGGCTACACCTTC. Its protein is CATSRDSLGYTF.

The chain recombines TRBV7-9 with TRBJ1-1, with a tentative D call TRBD1 (6 bases). Germline lookup yields CDR1 SEHNR and CDR2 FQNEAQ (reference sequence). The V end lost 5 bases, the J end lost 1 base, and 11 bases lay between the germline ends. The CDR3 sequence is 14 residues long. The CDR3 region has the DNA TGTGCCAGCAGCAAGAGGACAGCGAACACTGAAGCTTTCTTT. Translating gives CASSKRTANTEAFF. Drawing the rest from reference TRBV7-9 and TRBJ1-1, the complete variable domain is DTGVSQNPRHKITKRGQNVTFRCDPISEHNRLYWYRQTLGQGPEFLTYFQNEAQLEKSRLLSDRFSAERPKGSFSTLEIQRTEQGDSAMYLCASSKRTANTEAFFGQGTRLTVV.